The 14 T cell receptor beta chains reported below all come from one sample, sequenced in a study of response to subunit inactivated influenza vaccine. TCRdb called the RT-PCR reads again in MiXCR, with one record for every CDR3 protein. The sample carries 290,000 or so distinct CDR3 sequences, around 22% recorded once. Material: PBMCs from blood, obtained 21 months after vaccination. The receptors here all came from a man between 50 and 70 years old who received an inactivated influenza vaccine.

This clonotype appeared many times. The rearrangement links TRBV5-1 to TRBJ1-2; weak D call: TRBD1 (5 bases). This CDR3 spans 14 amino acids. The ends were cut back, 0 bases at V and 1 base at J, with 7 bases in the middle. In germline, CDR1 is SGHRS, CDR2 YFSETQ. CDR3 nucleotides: TGCGCCAGCAGCTTGGGACAGAATAACTATGGCTACACCTTC. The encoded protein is CASSLGQNNYGYTF.

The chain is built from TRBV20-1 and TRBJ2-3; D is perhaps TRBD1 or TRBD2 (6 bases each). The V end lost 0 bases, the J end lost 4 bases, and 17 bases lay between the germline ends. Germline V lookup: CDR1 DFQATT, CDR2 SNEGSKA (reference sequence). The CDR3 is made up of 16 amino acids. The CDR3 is CSARDFVKGGSDTQYF. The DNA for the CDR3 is TGCAGTGCTAGAGATTTCGTAAAGGGGGGCTCAGATACGCAGTATTTT.

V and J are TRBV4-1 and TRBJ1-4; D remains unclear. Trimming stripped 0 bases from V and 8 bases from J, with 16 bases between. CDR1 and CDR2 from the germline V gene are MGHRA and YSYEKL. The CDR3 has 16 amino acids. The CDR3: CASSQDSGFRGEKLFF. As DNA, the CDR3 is TGCGCCAGCAGCCAAGATTCGGGCTTCCGAGGGGAAAAACTGTTTTTT.

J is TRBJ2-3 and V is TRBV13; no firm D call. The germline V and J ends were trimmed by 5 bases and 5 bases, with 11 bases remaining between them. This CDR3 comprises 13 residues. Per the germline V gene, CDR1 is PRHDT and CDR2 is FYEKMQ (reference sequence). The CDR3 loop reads CASSLLLGDTQYF. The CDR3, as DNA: TGTGCCAGCAGCCTATTGTTGGGAGATACGCAGTATTTT.

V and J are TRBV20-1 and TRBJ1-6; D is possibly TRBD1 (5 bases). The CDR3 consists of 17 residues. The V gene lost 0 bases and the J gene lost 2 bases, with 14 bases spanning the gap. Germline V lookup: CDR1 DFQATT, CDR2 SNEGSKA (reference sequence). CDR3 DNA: TGCAGTGCTAGAGATTGGCAGGAGGGACCCTATAATTCACCCCTCCACTTT. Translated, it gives CSARDWQEGPYNSPLHF.

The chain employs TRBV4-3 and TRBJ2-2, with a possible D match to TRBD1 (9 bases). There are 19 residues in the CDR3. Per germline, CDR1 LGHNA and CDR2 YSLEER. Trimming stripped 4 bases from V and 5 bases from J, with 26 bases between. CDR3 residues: CASSPKVAGQGGRTGELFF. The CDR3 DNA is TGCGCCAGCAGCCCCAAGGTAGCGGGACAGGGAGGTCGGACCGGGGAGCTGTTTTTT.

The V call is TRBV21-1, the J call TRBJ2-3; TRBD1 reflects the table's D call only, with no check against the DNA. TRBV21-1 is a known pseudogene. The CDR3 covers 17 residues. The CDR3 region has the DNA TGTGCCAGCAGCAAAAACGACAGGGGGCCCTGCACAGATACGCAGTATTTT. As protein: CASSKNDRGPCTDTQYF.

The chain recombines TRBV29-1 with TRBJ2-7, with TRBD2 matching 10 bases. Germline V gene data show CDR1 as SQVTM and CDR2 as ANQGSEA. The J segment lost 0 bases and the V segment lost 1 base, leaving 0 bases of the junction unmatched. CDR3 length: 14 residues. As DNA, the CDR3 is TGCAGCGTTGAAGCTAGCGGGAGCTCCTACGAGCAGTACTTC. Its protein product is CSVEASGSSYEQYF.

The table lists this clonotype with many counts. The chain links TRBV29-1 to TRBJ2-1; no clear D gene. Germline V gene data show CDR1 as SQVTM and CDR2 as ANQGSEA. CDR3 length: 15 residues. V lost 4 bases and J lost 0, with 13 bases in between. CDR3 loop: CSVGKTGISYNEQFF. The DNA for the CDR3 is TGCAGCGTTGGAAAGACGGGTATCTCCTACAATGAGCAGTTCTTC.

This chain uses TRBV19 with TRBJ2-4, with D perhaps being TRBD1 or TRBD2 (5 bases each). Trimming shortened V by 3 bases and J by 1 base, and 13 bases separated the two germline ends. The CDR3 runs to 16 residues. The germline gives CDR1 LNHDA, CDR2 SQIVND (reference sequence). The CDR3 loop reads CASSMGPSTAKNIQYF. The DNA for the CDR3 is TGTGCCAGTAGTATGGGACCAAGTACGGCCAAAAACATTCAGTACTTC.

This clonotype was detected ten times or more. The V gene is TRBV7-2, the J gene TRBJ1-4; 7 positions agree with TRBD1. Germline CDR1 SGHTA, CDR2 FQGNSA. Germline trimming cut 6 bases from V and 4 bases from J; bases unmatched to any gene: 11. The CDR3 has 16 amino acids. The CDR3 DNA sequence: TGTGCCAGCAGACGCCGTGGGACAGTCAATAATGAAAAACTGTTTTTT. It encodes CASRRRGTVNNEKLFF.

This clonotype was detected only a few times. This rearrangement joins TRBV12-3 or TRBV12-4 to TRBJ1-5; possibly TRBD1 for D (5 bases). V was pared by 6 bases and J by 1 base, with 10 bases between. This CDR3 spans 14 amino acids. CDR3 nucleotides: TGTGCCAGCAGGGGGGGAGGGAGCAATCAGCCCCAGCATTTT. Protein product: CASRGGGSNQPQHF.

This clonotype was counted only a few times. Written as DNA, the CDR3 is TGCAGTGCTAGAAGGGCCAAGGCGGGAGGGATTACAGATACGCAGTATTTT. Its protein is CSARRAKAGGITDTQYF. The chain employs TRBV20-1 and TRBJ2-3; 9 positions match TRBD2. Germline CDR1 and CDR2: DFQATT and SNEGSKA (reference sequence). The CDR3 has 17 residues. V was clipped by 2 bases and J by 3 bases; unmatched bases: 12.

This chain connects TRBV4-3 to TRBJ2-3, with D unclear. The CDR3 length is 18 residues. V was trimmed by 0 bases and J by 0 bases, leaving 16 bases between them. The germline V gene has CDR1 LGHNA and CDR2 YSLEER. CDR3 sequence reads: CASSQEVTRTASTDTQYF. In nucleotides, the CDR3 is TGCGCCAGCAGCCAAGAAGTGACCAGGACGGCTAGCACAGATACGCAGTATTTT.